This T cell receptor beta chain was found in a study of T cell clones after liver transplantation. Study-level information: Pre-transplant mixed lymphocyte reactions yielded third-party-reactive TCRbeta sequences as comparators for graft-donor-reactive sequences. Findings and limits, study-wide: Rather than being deleted, graft donor-reactive T cells may have moved into the graft. In 5 of 8 subjects, circulating graft-donor-reactive CD4 TCRbeta sequences fell significantly after transplant.

The V segment lost 4 bases and the J segment 4 bases; nucleotides outside the gene matches: 0. Germline V CDR1 and CDR2: MNHNS, SASEGT. The CDR3 runs to 15 residues. The data were produced by immunoSEQ multiplex PCR, yet TCRdb's version contains in-frame clones alone and is incomplete. This repertoire shows 8,400 or so clones, around 80% found once; its top ten account for 40% to 50%. Sorting of unstimulated PBMCs yielded separate CD3+CD4+ and CD3+CD8+ fractions. This clone occurred once. Its antigen is unknown. The sample consisted of CD8+ T cells from blood, taken before liver transplant. The chain has TRBV6-1 and TRBJ2-3; TRBD2 aligns across 15 bases. The clonotype originates from a human donor who received a liver transplant. CDR3 sequence (DNA): TGTGCCAGCAGTGGGACTAGCGGGGGGGCAGATACGCAGTATTTT. The encoded protein is CASSGTSGGADTQYF.